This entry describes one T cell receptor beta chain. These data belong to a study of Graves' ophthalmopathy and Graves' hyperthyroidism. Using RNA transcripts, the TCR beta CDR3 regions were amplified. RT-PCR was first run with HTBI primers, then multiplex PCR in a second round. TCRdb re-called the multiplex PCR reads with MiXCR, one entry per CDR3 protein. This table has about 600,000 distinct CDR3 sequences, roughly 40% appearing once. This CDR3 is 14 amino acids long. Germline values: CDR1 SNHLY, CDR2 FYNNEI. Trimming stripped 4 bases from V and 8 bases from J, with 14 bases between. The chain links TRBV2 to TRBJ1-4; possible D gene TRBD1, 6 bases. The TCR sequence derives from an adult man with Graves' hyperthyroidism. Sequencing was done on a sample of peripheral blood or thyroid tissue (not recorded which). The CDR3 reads CASSGPRGGEKLFF. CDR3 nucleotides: TGTGCCAGCAGTGGTCCCAGGGGAGGCGAAAAACTGTTTTTT. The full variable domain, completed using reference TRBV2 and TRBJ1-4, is EPEVTQTPSHQVTQMGQEVILRCVPISNHLYFYWYRQILGQKVEFLVSFYNNEISEKSEIFDDQFSVERPDGSNFTLKIRSTKLEDSAMYFCASSGPRGGEKLFFGSGTQLSVL.